This T cell receptor (beta chain) is from a study of tumor-infiltrating lymphocytes in primary liver carcinoma. General observations from the study: Samples, which were bulk and unsorted, did not allow CD4+ and CD8+ repertoires to be compared. Tumors carried a top-250-clone fraction significantly exceeding that of blood (p = 0.039).

Blood RNA was derived from unsorted whole blood, and germline DNA was extracted too. Infection with HBV was chronic in patients; they were treatment-naive. The researchers produced TCR beta cDNA from around 500 ng total RNA with a constant-region primer. A slightly modified ARM-PCR protocol with three nested multiplex PCR rounds produced these TCR beta libraries. TCRdb reprocessed the multiplex PCR reads with MiXCR, giving one entry per CDR3 protein. The sample contains fewer than 400,000 distinct CDR3 sequences, 50% to 75% of which appear only once. Concerning this clonotype itself: Its target is unknown. At one boundary the junction diverges from the germline segment, which might be a read error.

Sequenced sample: peripheral blood. This receptor was identified in a woman aged 25-40 years with primary liver carcinoma and hepatitis B virus infection.

As DNA, the CDR3 is TGTGCCAGCAGCTACTTCAGGGTTTCAGGGGCCAACGTCCTAGCTTTC. It is translated as CASSYFRVSGANVLAF. The chain combines TRBV6-2 or TRBV6-3 with TRBJ2-6; the D gene is possibly TRBD1 (6 bases). The germline CDR1 and CDR2 sequences are MNHEY and SVGEGT. The CDR3 spans 16 residues.